This TCR beta chain was documented in a study of blood T cell repertoires in COVID-19. Overall study context: Whether acute or convalescent, the COVID-19 samples came from the United States, Italy and Spain.

The CDR3 runs 13 residues. In germline, CDR1 is SNHLY, CDR2 FYNNEI. Trimming left V 5 bases short and J 1 base short, with 8 bases between. How the authors handled the data: Amplification of reference gene primers was used by the study to estimate nucleated cell counts. TCRdb's copy holds only in-frame clones and misses some; the assay was immunoSEQ multiplex PCR. V and J calls and clone size are given by that table; D and trimming were obtained from the DNA. The sample lists about 250,000 clones; roughly three quarters were seen once. Sequencing was carried out using peripheral blood. The receptor's source is a woman between 35 and 50 years old with active or convalescent COVID-19. The rearrangement joins TRBV2 to TRBJ1-2, with a tentative D call TRBD1 (6 bases). CDR3 sequence reads: CASSSDSNYGYTF. CDR3 nucleotides: TGTGCCAGCAGTTCGGACAGTAACTATGGCTACACCTTC.